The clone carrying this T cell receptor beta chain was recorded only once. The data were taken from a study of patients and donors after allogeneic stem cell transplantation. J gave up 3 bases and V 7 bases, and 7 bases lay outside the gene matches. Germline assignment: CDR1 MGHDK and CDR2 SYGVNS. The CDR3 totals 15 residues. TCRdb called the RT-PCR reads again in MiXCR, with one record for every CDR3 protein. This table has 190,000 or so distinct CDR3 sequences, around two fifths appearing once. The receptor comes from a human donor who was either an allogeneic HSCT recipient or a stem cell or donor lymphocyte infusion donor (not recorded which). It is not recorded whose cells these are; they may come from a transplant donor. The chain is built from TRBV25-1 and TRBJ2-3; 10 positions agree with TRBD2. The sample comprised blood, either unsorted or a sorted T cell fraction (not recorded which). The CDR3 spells CASTRGTSVTDTQYF. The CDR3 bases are TGTGCCAGCACCAGAGGGACTAGCGTGACAGATACGCAGTATTTT.